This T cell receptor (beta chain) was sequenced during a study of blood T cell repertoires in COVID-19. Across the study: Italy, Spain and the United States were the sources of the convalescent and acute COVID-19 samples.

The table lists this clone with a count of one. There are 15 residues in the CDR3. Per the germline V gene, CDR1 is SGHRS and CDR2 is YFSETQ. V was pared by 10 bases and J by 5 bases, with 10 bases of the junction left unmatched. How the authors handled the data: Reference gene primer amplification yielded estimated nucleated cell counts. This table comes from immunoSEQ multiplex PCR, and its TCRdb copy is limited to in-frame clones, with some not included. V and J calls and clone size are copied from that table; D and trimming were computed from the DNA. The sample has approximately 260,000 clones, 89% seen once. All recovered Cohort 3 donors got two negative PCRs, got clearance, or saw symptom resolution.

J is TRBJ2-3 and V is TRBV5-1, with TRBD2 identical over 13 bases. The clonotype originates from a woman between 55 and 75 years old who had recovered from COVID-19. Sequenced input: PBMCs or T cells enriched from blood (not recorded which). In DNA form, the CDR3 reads TGCGCCGCAAAGGGGACTAGCGGGGCCGGAGATACGCAGTATTTT. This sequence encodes CAAKGTSGAGDTQYF.